The 14 T cell receptor beta chains listed next were all sequenced from one sample in a study of blood T cell repertoires in COVID-19. TCRdb's table, derived via immunoSEQ multiplex PCR, lists solely in-frame clones and lacks some. The sample yields some 240,000 clones, around 90% seen once. The specimen sequenced was peripheral blood. These receptors all stem from a man between 60 and 75 years old with COVID-19, enrolled during active disease.

This clone was recorded a few times. V gene TRBV3-1 (or the pseudogene TRBV3-2) combines with J gene TRBJ2-7; unclear D gene. Germline loops: CDR1 LGHDT, CDR2 YNNKEL (reference sequence). V was trimmed by 1 base and J by 6 bases, leaving 16 bases between them. The CDR3 contains 15 residues. CDR3 sequence reads: CASSQGALGASEQYF. The CDR3 region has the DNA TGTGCCAGCAGCCAAGGAGCCCTAGGCGCGAGCGAGCAGTACTTC.

This chain links TRBV4-1 with TRBJ2-2, with D possibly matching TRBD2 (6 bases). V lost 1 base and J 0 bases, leaving 9 bases between the germline ends. The CDR3 has 16 amino acids. CDR1 is MGHRA and CDR2 is YSYEKL in the germline V gene. CDR3 sequence: CASSQGRLANTGELFF. The CDR3 DNA follows: TGCGCCAGCAGCCAAGGGAGACTAGCGAACACCGGGGAGCTGTTTTTT.

In DNA form, the CDR3 reads TGCGCCAGCAGCCAAGACCAGACAGGGCCTTCTGGGGCCAACGTCCTGACTTTC. It encodes CASSQDQTGPSGANVLTF. J is TRBJ2-6 and V is TRBV4-1, with 7 bases aligning to TRBD1. After removal of 0 bases from V and 1 base from J, the junction contained 6 bases not matched to a gene. The CDR3 loop spans 18 amino acids. Germline loops: CDR1 MGHRA, CDR2 YSYEKL.

The gene calls are TRBV5-1 and TRBJ2-3; D possibly corresponds to TRBD1 (6 bases). The V gene's germline CDR1 is SGHRS and CDR2 YFSETQ. The V and J ends lost 4 bases and 0 bases respectively, with 12 bases between them. CDR3 length equals 15 residues. The CDR3 sequence is CASSTGTLSTDTQYF. As DNA, the CDR3 is TGCGCCAGCAGCACTGGGACACTGAGCACAGATACGCAGTATTTT.

The chain links TRBV24-1 to TRBJ1-6; D might be TRBD1 (5 bases). Trimming stripped 9 bases from V and 8 bases from J, with 10 bases between. From germline, CDR1 is KGHDR and CDR2 SFDVKD. CDR3 size: 12 residues. This CDR3 is CATSRGYSPLHF. In nucleotides, the CDR3 is TGTGCCACCTCAAGGGGTTATTCACCCCTCCACTTT.

The chain links TRBV5-4 to TRBJ2-7; the match to TRBD1 covers 10 bases. CDR1 SGHNT and CDR2 YYREEE come from the germline V gene (reference sequence). This CDR3 is built from 16 residues. J lost 3 bases, V lost 3 bases, and 9 bases had no gene match. The CDR3 bases are TGTGCCAGCAGCTACGCCGCGGGGGACAGGGGCTACGAGCAGTACTTC. Protein sequence: CASSYAAGDRGYEQYF.

The V and J genes are TRBV11-2 and TRBJ2-7; TRBD2 matches 11 bases. The length of the CDR3 is 15 residues. Germline V gives CDR1 SGHAT, CDR2 FQNNGV. With 3 bases clipped from V and 3 bases from J, the junction kept 4 bases outside the gene matches. The CDR3 DNA follows: TGTGCCAGCAGCTTCGGACTAGCGGGCGACTACGAGCAGTACTTC. This translates into CASSFGLAGDYEQYF.

This sequence joins TRBV4-1 and TRBJ2-7, with D maybe TRBD1 (6 bases). Germline loops: CDR1 MGHRA, CDR2 YSYEKL. The CDR3 has 13 amino acids. Trimming cost V 1 base and J 6 bases, with 10 bases left between them. The CDR3 spells CASSQAGVGEQYF. The CDR3 region has the DNA TGCGCCAGCAGCCAAGCAGGGGTCGGCGAGCAGTACTTC.

This chain connects TRBV6-2 or TRBV6-3 to TRBJ2-5; 8 bases align to TRBD1. The CDR3 length is 13 residues. The V gene end was trimmed by 6 bases and the J gene end by 5 bases; junction bases not matched to a gene: 5. The V gene's germline CDR1 is MNHEY and CDR2 SVGEGT. CDR3 loop: CASSMDRAETQYF. As DNA, the CDR3 is TGTGCCAGCAGCATGGACAGGGCGGAGACCCAGTACTTC.

The V gene is TRBV7-6, the J gene TRBJ2-3; the match to TRBD2 covers 10 bases. Germline V gene data show CDR1 as SGHVS and CDR2 as FNYEAQ. V gave up 1 base and J gave up 2 bases; unmatched junction bases: 12. This CDR3 spans 19 amino acids. The chain's CDR3 is CASSLGASGSGGATDTQYF. The DNA of the CDR3 is TGTGCCAGCAGCTTAGGGGCTTCGGGAAGCGGGGGGGCCACAGATACGCAGTATTTT. The entire variable domain, with the rest obtained from reference TRBV7-6 and TRBJ2-3, is as follows: GAGVSQSPRYKVTKRGQDVALRCDPISGHVSLYWYRQALGQGPEFLTYFNYEAQQDKSGLPNDRFSAERPEGSISTLTIQRTEQRDSAMYRCASSLGASGSGGATDTQYFGPGTRLTVL.

The rearrangement uses TRBV4-3 and TRBJ1-2, with 9 bases lining up with TRBD1. CDR1 and CDR2 from the germline V gene are LGHNA and YSLEER. The CDR3 covers 16 residues. The junction had 13 bases not matched to a gene; V was cut back by 4 bases and J by 7 bases. The CDR3 spells CASSPTVTGGASGYTF. The CDR3 nucleotides read TGCGCCAGCAGCCCGACAGTCACAGGGGGCGCTAGTGGCTACACCTTC.

This chain connects TRBV2 to TRBJ2-7; 13 nucleotides agree with TRBD2. This CDR3 is built from 20 residues. CDR1 and CDR2 from the germline V gene are SNHLY and FYNNEI. The ends lost 5 bases at V and 3 bases at J; junction bases unmatched: 19. The CDR3 region is CASSRLGGGLAGERVYEQYF. CDR3 in DNA: TGTGCCAGCAGTCGTTTGGGCGGCGGACTAGCGGGAGAGAGGGTCTACGAGCAGTACTTC.

The rearrangement links TRBV19 to TRBJ2-7; 8 positions agree with TRBD1. Unmatched junction bases numbered 10, after V lost 3 bases and J lost 6 bases. Germline lookup yields CDR1 LNHDA and CDR2 SQIVND (reference sequence). The CDR3 is made up of 15 amino acids. The CDR3, as DNA: TGTGCCAGTAGTATTACCGGACAGGGAATTATCGAGCAGTACTTC. This translates into CASSITGQGIIEQYF.

The chain joins TRBV19 to TRBJ1-6, with 10 bases fitting TRBD1. J was trimmed by 9 bases and V by 4 bases; bases with no gene match: 6. The CDR3 runs 15 residues. Germline loops: CDR1 LNHDA, CDR2 SQIVND (reference sequence). CDR3 protein: CASSTGQGTVSPLHF. The DNA of the CDR3 is TGTGCCAGTAGTACGGGACAGGGGACGGTTTCACCCCTCCACTTT.